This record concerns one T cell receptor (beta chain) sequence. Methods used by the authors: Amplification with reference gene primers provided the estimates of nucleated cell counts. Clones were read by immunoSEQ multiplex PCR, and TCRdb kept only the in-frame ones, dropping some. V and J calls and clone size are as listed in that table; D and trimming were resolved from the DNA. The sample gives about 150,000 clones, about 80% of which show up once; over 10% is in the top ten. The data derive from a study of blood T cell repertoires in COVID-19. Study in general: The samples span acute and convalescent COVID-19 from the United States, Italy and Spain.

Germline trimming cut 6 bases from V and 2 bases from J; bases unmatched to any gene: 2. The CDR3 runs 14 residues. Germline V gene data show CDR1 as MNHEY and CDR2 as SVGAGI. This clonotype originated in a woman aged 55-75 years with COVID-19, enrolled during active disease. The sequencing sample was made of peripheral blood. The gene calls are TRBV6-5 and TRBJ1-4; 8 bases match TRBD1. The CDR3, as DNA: TGTGCCAGCAGGACAGGGGTGACTAATGAAAAACTGTTTTTT. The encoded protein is CASRTGVTNEKLFF.